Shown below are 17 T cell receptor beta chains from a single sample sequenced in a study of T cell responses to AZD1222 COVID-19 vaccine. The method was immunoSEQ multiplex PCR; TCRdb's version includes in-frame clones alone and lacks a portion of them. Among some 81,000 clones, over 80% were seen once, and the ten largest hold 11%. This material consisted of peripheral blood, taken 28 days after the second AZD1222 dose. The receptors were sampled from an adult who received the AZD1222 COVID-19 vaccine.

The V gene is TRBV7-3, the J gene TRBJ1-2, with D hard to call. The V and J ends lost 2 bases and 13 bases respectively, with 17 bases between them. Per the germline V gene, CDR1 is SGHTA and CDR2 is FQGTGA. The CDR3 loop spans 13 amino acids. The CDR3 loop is CASSLSVKVAGTF. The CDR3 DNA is TGTGCCAGCAGCTTATCAGTCAAGGTGGCCGGCACCTTC.

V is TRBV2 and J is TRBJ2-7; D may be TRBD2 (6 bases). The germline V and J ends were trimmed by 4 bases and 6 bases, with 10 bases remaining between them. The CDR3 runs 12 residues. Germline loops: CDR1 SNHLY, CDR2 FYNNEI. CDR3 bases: TGTGCCAGCAGTGTTCAGGGAGGCGAGCAGTACTTC. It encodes CASSVQGGEQYF. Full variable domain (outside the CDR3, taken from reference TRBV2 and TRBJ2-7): EPEVTQTPSHQVTQMGQEVILRCVPISNHLYFYWYRQILGQKVEFLVSFYNNEISEKSEIFDDQFSVERPDGSNFTLKIRSTKLEDSAMYFCASSVQGGEQYFGPGTRLTVT.

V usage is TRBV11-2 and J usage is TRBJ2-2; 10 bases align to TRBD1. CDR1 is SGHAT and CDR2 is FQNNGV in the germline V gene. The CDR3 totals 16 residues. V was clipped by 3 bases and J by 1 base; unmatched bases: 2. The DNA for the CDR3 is TGTGCCAGCAGCTTGGGGGACAGGGGGAACACCGGGGAGCTGTTTTTT. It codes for CASSLGDRGNTGELFF.

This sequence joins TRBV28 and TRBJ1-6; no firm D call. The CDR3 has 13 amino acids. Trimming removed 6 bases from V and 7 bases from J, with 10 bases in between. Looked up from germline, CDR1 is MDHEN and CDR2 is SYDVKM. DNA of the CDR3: TGTGCCAGCAGGACGACCTGGAATTCACCCCTCCACTTT. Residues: CASRTTWNSPLHF.

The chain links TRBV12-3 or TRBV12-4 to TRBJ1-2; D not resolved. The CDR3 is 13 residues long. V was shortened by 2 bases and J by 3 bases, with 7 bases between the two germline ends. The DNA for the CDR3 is TGTGCCAGCAGTTTAAGCACTTACTATGGCTACACCTTC. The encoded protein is CASSLSTYYGYTF.

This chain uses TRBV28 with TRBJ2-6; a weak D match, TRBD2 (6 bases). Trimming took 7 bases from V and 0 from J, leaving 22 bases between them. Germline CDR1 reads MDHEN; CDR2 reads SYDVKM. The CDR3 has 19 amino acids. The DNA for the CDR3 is TGTGCCAGCAAGGGTATTGGAGGGGTTAGGGTCTCTGGGGCCAACGTCCTGACTTTC. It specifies CASKGIGGVRVSGANVLTF. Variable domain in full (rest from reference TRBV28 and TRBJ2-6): DVKVTQSSRYLVKRTGEKVFLECVQDMDHENMFWYRQDPGLGLRLIYFSYDVKMKEKGDIPEGYSVSREKKERFSLILESASTNQTSMYLCASKGIGGVRVSGANVLTFGAGSRLTVL.

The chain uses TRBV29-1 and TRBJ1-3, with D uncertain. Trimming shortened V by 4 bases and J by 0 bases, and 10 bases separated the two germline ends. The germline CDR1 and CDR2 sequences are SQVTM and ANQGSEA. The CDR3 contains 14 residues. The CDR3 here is CSVGFGSSGNTIYF. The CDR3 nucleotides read TGCAGCGTTGGTTTTGGGAGCTCTGGAAACACCATATATTTT.

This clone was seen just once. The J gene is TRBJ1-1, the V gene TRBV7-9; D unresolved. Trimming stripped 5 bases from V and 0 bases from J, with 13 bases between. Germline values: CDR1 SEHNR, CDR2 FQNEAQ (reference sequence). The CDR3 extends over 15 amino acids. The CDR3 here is CASSPRGRMNTEAFF. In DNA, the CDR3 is TGTGCCAGCAGCCCCCGCGGTCGGATGAACACTGAAGCTTTCTTT.

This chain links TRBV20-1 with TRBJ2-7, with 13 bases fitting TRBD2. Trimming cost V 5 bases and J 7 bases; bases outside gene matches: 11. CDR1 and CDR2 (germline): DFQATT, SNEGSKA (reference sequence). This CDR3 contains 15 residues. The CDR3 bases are TGCAGTGCTCGTGGACTAGCGGGAGCCCCGAGGGAGCAGTACTTC. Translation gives CSARGLAGAPREQYF.

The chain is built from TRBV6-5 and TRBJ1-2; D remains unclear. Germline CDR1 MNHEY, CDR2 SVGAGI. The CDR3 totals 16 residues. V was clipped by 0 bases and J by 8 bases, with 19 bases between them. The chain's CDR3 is CASSYSRSRTSRGYTF. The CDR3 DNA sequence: TGTGCCAGCAGTTACTCGAGGTCGCGGACCTCCCGGGGCTACACCTTC.

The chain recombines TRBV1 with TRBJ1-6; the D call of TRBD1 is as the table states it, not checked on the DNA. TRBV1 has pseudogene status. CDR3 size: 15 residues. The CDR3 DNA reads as TGCACCTTTCAGATGAGGGACAGGAATAATTCACCCCTCCACTTT. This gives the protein CTFQMRDRNNSPLHF.

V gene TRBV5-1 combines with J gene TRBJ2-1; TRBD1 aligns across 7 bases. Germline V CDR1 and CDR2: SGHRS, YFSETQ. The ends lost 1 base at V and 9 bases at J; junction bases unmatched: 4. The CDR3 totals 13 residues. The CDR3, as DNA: TGCGCCAGCAGCTTGATTCGGGACAGTGAGCAGTTCTTC. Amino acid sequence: CASSLIRDSEQFF.

CDR3 sequence: CASSLGQGSTDTQYF. The CDR3 nucleotides are TGTGCCAGCAGCTTAGGGCAGGGGAGCACAGATACGCAGTATTTT. J is TRBJ2-3 and V is TRBV7-9, with a tentative D call TRBD1 (6 bases). The length of the CDR3 is 15 residues. The ends were cut back, 1 base at V and 0 bases at J, with 8 bases in the middle. Germline V lookup: CDR1 SEHNR, CDR2 FQNEAQ (reference sequence).

The CDR3, as DNA: TGTGCCAGCAGTTTATGGAGCGAAGCTTTCTTT. Its protein is CASSLWSEAFF. This chain links TRBV12-3 or TRBV12-4 with TRBJ1-1, with D unresolved. The CDR3 is 11 residues long. V gave up 2 bases and J gave up 8 bases, with 6 bases separating them.

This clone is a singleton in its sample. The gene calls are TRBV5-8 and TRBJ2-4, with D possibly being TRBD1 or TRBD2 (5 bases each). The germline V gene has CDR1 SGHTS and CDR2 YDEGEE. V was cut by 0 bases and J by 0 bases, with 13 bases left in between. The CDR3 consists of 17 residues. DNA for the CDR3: TGTGCCAGCAGCTTGGACCCGGGGCGGGTAGCCAAAAACATTCAGTACTTC. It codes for CASSLDPGRVAKNIQYF.

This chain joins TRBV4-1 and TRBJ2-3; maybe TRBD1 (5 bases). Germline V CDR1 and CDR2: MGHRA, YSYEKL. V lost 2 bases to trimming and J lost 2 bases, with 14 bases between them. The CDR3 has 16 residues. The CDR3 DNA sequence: TGCGCCAGCAGCCAAACCCCGATGACAGTCACAGATACGCAGTATTTT. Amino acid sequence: CASSQTPMTVTDTQYF.

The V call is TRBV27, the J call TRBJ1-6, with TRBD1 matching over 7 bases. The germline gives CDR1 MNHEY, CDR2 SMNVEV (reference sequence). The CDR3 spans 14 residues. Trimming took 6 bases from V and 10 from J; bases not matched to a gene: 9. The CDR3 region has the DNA TGTGCCAGCAGGGACCGGACAGGTTCCTCACCCCTCCACTTT. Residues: CASRDRTGSSPLHF.